This T cell receptor (beta chain) comes out of a study of T cell repertoires in MIS-A myocarditis. V lost 6 bases and J 0 bases, leaving 11 bases between the germline ends. There are 14 residues in the CDR3. The V gene's germline CDR1 is MDHEN and CDR2 SYDVKM. The repertoire was sequenced with immunoSEQ multiplex PCR; TCRdb's copy has only in-frame clones and lacks some. The sample has about 11,000 clones, 65% to 90% seen once; the top ten hold about 30%. The receptor was derived from a man aged 18 to 35 with fulminant myocarditis from multisystem inflammatory syndrome in adults (MIS-A) after COVID-19. The V call is TRBV28, the J call TRBJ1-2; D possibly corresponds to TRBD1 (5 bases). Sequenced: right ventricle heart tissue obtained at autopsy. CDR3 nucleotides: TGTGCCAGCAGGGGAGGGACCGCTAACTATGGCTACACCTTC. Residues: CASRGGTANYGYTF.